The sequence of this T cell receptor beta chain was determined in a study of blood T cell repertoires in COVID-19. Study-wide background: Acute and convalescent COVID-19 samples came from the United States, Italy and Spain.

TCRdb's copy holds only in-frame clones and misses some; the assay was immunoSEQ multiplex PCR. The sample contains roughly 93,000 clones, 80% to 90% of which appear only once. The CDR3 consists of 16 residues. Germline V gives CDR1 MNHEY, CDR2 SMNVEV (reference sequence). With 5 bases removed from V and 6 bases from J, the gap between germline ends came to 22 bases. What was sequenced was peripheral blood. The chain combines TRBV27 with TRBJ1-1; possibly TRBD1 for D (6 bases). The clonotype comes from a human donor in a cohort sampled during active COVID-19. The CDR3 sequence: CASSLTPGHQTPEAFF. CDR3 nucleotide sequence: TGTGCCAGCAGTCTCACCCCGGGACATCAAACCCCTGAAGCTTTCTTT.